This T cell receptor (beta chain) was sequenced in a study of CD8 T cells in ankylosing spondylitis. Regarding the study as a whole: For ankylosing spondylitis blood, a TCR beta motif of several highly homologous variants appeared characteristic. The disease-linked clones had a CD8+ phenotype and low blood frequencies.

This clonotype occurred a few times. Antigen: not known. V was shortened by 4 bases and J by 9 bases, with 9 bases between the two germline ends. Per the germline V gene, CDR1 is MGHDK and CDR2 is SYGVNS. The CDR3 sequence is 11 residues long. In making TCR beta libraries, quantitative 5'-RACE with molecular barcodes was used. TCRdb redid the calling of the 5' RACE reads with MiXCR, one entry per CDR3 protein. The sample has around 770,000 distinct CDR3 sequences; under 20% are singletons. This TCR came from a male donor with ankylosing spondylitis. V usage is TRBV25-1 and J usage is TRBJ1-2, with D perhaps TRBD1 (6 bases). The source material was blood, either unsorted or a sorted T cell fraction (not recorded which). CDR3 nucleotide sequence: TGTGCCAGCAGTGTAGGGGACAGCTACACCTTC. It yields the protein CASSVGDSYTF.